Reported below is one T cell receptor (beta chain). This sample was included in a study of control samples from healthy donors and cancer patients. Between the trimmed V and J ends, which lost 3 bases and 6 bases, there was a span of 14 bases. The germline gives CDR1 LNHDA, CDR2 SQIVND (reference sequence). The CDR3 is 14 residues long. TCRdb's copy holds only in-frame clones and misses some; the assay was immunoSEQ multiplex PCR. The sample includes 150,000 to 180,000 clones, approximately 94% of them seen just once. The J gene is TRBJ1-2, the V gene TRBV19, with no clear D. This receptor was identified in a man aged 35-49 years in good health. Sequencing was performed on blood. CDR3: CASSIPGIKNGYTF. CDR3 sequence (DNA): TGTGCCAGTAGTATCCCCGGGATCAAGAATGGCTACACCTTC.